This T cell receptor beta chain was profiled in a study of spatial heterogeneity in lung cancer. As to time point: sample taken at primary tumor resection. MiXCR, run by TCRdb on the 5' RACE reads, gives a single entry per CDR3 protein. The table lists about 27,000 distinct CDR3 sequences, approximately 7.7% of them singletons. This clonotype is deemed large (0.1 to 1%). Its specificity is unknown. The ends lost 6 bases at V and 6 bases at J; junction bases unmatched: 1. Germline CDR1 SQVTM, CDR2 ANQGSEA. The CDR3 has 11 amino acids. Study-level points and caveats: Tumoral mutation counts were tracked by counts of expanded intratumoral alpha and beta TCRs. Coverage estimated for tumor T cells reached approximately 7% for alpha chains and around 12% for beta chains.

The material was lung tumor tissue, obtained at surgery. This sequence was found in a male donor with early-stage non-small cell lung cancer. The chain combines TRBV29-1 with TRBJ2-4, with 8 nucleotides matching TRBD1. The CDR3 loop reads CSVDRGNIQYF. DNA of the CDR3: TGCAGCGTAGACAGGGGAAACATTCAGTACTTC.